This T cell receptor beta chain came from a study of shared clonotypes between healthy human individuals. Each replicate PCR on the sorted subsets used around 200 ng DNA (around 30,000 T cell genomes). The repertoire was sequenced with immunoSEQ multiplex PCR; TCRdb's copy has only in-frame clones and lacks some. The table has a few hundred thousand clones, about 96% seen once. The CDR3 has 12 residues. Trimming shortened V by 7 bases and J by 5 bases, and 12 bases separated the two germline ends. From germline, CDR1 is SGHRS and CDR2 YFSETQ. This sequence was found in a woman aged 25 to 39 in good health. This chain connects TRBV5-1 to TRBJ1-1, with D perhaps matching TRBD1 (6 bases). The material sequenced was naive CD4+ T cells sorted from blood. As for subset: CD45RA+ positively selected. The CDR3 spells CASRLTGTEAFF. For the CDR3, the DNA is TGCGCCAGCCGACTTACAGGGACTGAAGCTTTCTTT. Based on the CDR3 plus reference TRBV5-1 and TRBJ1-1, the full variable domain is KAGVTQTPRYLIKTRGQQVTLSCSPISGHRSVSWYQQTPGQGLQFLFEYFSETQRNKGNFPGRFSGRQFSNSRSEMNVSTLELGDSALYLCASRLTGTEAFFGQGTRLTVV.